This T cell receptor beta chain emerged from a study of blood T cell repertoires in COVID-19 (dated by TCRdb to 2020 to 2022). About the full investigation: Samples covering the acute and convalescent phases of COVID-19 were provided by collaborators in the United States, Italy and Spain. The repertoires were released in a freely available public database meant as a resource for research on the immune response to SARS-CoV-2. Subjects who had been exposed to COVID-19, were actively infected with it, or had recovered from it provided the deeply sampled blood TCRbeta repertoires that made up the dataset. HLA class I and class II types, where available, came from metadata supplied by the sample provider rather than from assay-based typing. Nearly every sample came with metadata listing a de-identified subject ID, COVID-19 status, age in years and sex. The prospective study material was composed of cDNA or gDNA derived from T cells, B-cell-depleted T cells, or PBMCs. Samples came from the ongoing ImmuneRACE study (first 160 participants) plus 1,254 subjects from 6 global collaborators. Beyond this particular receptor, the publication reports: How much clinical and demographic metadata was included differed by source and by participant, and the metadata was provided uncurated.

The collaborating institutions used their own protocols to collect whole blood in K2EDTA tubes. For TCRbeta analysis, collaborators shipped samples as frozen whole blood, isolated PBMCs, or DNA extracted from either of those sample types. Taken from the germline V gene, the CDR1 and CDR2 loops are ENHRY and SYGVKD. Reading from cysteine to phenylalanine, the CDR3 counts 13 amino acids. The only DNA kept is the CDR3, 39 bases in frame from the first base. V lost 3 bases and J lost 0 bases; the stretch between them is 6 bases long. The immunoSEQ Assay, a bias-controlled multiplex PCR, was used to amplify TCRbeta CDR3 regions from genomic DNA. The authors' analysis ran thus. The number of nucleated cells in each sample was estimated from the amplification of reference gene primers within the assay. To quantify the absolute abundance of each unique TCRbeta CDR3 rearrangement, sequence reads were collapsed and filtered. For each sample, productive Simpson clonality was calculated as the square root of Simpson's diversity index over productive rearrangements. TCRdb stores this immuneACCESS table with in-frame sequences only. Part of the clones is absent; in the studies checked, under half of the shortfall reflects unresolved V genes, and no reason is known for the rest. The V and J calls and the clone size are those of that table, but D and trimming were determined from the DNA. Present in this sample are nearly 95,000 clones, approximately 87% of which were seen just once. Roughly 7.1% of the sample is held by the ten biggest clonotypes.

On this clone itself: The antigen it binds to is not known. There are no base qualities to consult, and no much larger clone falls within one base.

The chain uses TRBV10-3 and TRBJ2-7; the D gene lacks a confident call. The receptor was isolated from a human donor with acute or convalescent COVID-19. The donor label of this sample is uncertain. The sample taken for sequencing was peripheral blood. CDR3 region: CAISDPRSYEQYF. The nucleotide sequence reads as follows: TGTGCCATCAGTGATCCCCGCTCCTACGAGCAGTACTTC.